This record covers a single T cell receptor (beta chain). Its antigen target is currently unknown. No qualities accompany the bases; no much larger clone lies one base away. At the DNA level, this CDR3 is encoded by other sequences in the same sample as well. The entry originates in a study of blood T cell repertoires in COVID-19 (dated by TCRdb to about 2020). With regard to the full study: Samples covering the acute and convalescent phases of COVID-19 were provided by collaborators in the United States, Italy and Spain. The prospective study material was composed of cDNA or gDNA derived from T cells, B-cell-depleted T cells, or PBMCs. Where HLA class I and class II types were available, the types were taken from metadata supplied by the sample provider, not from assay-based typing. Samples came from the ongoing ImmuneRACE study (first 160 participants) plus 1,254 subjects from 6 global collaborators. The repertoires were released in a freely available public database meant as a resource for research on the immune response to SARS-CoV-2. The dataset comprised deeply sampled blood TCRbeta repertoires from subjects exposed to, actively infected with, or recovered from COVID-19. A de-identified subject ID, COVID-19 status, age in years and sex were almost always included in the sample metadata.

V and J lose 0 bases and 5 bases, and a span of 5 bases separates them. The germline V gene (reference sequence) gives CDR1 as LGHDT and CDR2 as YNNKEL. The CDR3 numbers 13 residues from cysteine through phenylalanine. The sequence is cut down to CDR3 DNA, 39 bases in frame from base 1. Each collaborating institution followed its own protocols to collect whole blood in K2EDTA tubes. For TCRbeta analysis, collaborators shipped samples as frozen whole blood, isolated PBMCs, or DNA extracted from either of those sample types. TCRbeta CDR3 regions were amplified from genomic DNA using the immunoSEQ Assay, a bias-controlled multiplex PCR. From the authors' description of their analysis: The number of nucleated cells in each sample was estimated by amplification of reference gene primers within the assay. To quantify the absolute abundance of each unique TCRbeta CDR3 rearrangement, sequence reads were collapsed and filtered. Productive Simpson clonality was computed per sample as the square root of Simpson's diversity index over productive rearrangements. TCRdb re-hosts the immuneACCESS table, in-frame sequences only. Its copies lack some clones; in the studies checked, an unresolved V gene accounts for under half of them, and the cause for the rest is not known. V, J and clone size derive from that table, while D and trimming were established from the DNA sequence. The sample table records over 100,000 clones; more than 60% of these occur just once. The ten largest clones add up to under 2.5% of the sample.

Results the study describes overall, beyond this receptor: Clinical and demographic metadata were provided uncurated, with the amount varying by source and participant.

The V and J segments used are TRBV3-1 (or the pseudogene TRBV3-2) and TRBJ2-1, with the D gene not confidently named. The source is a woman in her seventies with acute or convalescent COVID-19. Source material: peripheral blood. The CDR3 region has the sequence CASSQDPNNEQFF. In nucleotides, the sequence is TGTGCCAGCAGCCAAGATCCCAACAATGAGCAGTTCTTC.